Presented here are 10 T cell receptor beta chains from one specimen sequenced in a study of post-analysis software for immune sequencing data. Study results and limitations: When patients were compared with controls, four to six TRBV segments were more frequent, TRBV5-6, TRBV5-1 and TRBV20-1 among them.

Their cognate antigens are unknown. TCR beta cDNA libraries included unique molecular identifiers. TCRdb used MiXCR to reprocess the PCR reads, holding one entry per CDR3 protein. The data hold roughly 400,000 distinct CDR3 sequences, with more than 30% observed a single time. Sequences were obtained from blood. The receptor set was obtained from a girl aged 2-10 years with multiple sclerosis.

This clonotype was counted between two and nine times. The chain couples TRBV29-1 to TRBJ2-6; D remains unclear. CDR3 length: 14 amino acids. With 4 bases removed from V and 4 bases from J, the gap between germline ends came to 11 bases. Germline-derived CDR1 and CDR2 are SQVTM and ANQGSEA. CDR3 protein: CSVASPSGANVLTF. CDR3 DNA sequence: TGCAGCGTTGCTTCCCCCTCAGGGGCCAACGTCCTGACTTTC.

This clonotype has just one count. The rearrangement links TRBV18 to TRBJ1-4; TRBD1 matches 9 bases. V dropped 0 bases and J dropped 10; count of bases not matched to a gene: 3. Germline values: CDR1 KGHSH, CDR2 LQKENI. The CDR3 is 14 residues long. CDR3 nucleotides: TGTGCCAGCTCACCACCAATGGGACAGGGAAAACTGTTTTTT. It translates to CASSPPMGQGKLFF.

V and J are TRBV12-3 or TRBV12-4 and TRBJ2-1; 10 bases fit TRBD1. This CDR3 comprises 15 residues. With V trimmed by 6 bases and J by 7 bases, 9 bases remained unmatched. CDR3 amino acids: CASRPKGQGWNEQFF. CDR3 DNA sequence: TGTGCCAGCAGGCCAAAGGGACAGGGGTGGAATGAGCAGTTCTTC.

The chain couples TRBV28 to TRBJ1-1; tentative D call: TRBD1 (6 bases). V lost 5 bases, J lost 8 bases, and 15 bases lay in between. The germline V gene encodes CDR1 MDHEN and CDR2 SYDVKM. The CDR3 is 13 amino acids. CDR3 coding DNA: TGTGCCAGCAGTCCTACAGGGTCTAACGAAGCTTTCTTT. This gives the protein CASSPTGSNEAFF.

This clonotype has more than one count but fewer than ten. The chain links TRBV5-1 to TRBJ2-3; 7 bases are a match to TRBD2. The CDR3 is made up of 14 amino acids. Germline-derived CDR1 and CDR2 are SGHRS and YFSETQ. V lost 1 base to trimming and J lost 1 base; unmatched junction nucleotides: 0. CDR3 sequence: CASSLRGGTDTQYF. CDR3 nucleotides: TGCGCCAGCAGCTTGCGGGGGGGCACAGATACGCAGTATTTT.

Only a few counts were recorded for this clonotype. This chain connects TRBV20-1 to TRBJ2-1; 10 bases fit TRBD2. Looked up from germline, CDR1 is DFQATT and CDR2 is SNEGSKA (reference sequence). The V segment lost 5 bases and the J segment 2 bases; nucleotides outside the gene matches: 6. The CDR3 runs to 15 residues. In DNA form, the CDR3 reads TGCAGTGCTGACAGAGCGGGAGGGGCCTACAATGAGCAGTTCTTC. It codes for CSADRAGGAYNEQFF.

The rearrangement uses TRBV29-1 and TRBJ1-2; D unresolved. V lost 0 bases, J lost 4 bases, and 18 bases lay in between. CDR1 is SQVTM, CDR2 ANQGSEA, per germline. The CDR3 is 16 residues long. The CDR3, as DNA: TGCAGCGTTGAAGACTGGGCGAGTTTGACGTCCTATGGCTACACCTTC. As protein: CSVEDWASLTSYGYTF.

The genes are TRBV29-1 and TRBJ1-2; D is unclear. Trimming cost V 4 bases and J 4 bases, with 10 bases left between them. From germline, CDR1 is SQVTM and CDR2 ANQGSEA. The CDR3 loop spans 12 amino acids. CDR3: CSVASTSYGYTF. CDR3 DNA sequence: TGCAGCGTTGCTTCGACCTCCTATGGCTACACCTTC.

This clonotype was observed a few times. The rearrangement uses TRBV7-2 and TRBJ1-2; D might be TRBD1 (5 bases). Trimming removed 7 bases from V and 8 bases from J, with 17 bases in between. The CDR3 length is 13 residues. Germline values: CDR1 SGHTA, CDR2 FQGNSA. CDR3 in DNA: TGTGCCAGCACCGGGCGGGGGGACGGCGGCTACACCTTC. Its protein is CASTGRGDGGYTF.

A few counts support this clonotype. CDR3 sequence: CASKFRGYGRNQPQHF. The CDR3 coding sequence is TGTGCCAGCAAATTTCGGGGGTACGGTCGAAATCAGCCCCAGCATTTT. V is TRBV27 and J is TRBJ1-5; TRBD1 is a possible D gene (5 bases). This CDR3 is built from 16 residues. From germline, CDR1 is MNHEY and CDR2 SMNVEV (reference sequence). V lost 7 bases and J lost 4, with 20 bases in between.